This entry features one T cell receptor (beta chain) sequence. These data belong to a study of technical replicates of blood from a handful of donors. This CDR3 is 15 amino acids long. Between the trimmed V and J ends, which lost 5 bases and 4 bases, there was a span of 17 bases. Germline V CDR1 and CDR2: SEHNR, FQNEAQ (reference sequence). Assay: immunoSEQ multiplex PCR; the TCRdb copy retains only in-frame clones and omits some. The sample contains more than 90,000 clones, 95% of which appear only once. The sample comprised T cells isolated from PBMCs. The receptor was isolated from a human donor in good health. The gene calls are TRBV7-9 and TRBJ1-1, with D tentatively TRBD1 (5 bases). The CDR3 DNA is TGTGCCAGCAGCCCGGGGGATTGGGACGGCACTGAAGCTTTCTTT. It encodes CASSPGDWDGTEAFF.